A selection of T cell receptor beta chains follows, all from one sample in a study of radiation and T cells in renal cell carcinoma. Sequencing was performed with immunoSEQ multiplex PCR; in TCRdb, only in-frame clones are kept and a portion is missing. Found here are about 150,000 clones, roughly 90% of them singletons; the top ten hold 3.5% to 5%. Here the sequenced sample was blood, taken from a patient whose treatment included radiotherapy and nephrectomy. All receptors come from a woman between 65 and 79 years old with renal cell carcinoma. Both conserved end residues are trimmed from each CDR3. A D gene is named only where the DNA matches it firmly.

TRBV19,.,ASSIRQAGNEKLF
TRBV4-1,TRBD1,ASSQFGQGSYEQY
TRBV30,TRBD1,AWSVGTGRYGYT
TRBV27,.,ASSLGGSLYEQY
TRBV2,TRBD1,ASSPRGSAAEAF
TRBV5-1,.,ASSPILETTEAF
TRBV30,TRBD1,AWDRASGANVLT
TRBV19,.,ASSIRDYGYT
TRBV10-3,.,AISEAPRGVGTEAF
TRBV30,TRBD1,AWGGTDREFTYGYT
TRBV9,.,ASSVGTVGSGANVLT
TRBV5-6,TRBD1,ASSFWTGTGSKPQH
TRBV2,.,ASSEQGNGYNGYT
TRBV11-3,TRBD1,ASVQDRGWTEAF
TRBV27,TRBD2,ASSLAGGWETQY
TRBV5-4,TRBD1,ASSFKQDRGLQPQH
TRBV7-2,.,ASSLEPGVNTEAF
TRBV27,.,ASSFRQSNTEAF
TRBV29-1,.,SSRWGGETQY
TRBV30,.,AWSSGGMEDTIY
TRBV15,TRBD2,ATSRTPGTRPYNEQF
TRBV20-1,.,SGVSQNEQY
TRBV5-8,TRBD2,ASSPGLAGGHNEQF
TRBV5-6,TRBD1,ASSILTGTKNIQY
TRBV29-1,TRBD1,SVGQGAGVGTGELF
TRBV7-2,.,ASSLEGLLTEAF
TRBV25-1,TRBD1,ASSPQGTQETQY
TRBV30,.,AWSGGSQATDTQY
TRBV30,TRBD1,ACRTGQSSYNEQF
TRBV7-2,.,ASSPGATLWGNEQF
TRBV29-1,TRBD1,SVHRGLNTEAF
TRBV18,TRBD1,ASSPDRGNPYEQY
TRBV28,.,ASTFQAFGTQY
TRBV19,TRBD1,ASSKYRGNTEAF
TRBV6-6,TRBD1,ASTGQLSYEQY
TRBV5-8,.,ASSPEGGSTTEAF
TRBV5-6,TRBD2,ASSLGLAGGAAYEQY
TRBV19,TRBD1,ASSTRTGDNSPLH
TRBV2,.,ASVEGRRRNQPQH
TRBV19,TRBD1,ASSGDRGPGNTIY
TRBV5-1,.,ASSLLQGFSGANVLT
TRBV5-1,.,ASSTLGDLEQY
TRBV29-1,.,SVEEVPWRAF
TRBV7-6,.,ASSLSRVGETQY
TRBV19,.,ALCSRSCTDTQY
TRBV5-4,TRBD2,ASSLERGGVETQY
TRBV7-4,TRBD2,ASRRTSEQY
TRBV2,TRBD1,ASSVGTGLDTQY
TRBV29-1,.,SAQLGPEAF
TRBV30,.,AWSRGSGYT
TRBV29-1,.,SVGLVETQY
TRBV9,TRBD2,ASSPSGFTDTQY
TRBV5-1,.,ASSLASINYGYT
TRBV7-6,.,ASSLGWGTTNEKLF
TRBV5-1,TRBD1,ASSQSGTGGLKADTQY
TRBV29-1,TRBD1,SVGTGNYGYT
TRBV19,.,ASSIFEGDRNEQF
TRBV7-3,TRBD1,ASSYDRVPGANVLT
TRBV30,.,AWSVSPGNGYT
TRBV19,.,ASSIAPGYEQY